The 16 T cell receptor beta chains given below trace back to one sample, sequenced in a study of blood T cell repertoires in COVID-19. TCRdb's copy holds only in-frame clones and misses some; the assay was immunoSEQ multiplex PCR. The data show about 170,000 clones, with more than 65% seen just once and approximately 10% held by the top ten. Specimen: peripheral blood. The receptor source for this set is a woman at least 80 years old with active or convalescent COVID-19.

In this sample, this clone turned up a few times. This rearrangement joins TRBV5-1 to TRBJ1-2, with no clear D. The CDR3 spans 12 residues. V gave up 0 bases and J gave up 5 bases, with 5 bases separating them. Looked up from germline, CDR1 is SGHRS and CDR2 is YFSETQ. CDR3 DNA sequence: TGCGCCAGCAGCTTGGACGGGTATGGCTACACCTTC. This translates into CASSLDGYGYTF.

This chain joins TRBV15 and TRBJ1-2; the match to TRBD1 covers 8 bases. Trimming removed 6 bases from V and 7 bases from J; junction bases left unmatched: 7. Germline assignment: CDR1 LNHNV and CDR2 YYDKDF (reference sequence). The CDR3 has 13 amino acids. The CDR3 coding sequence is TGTGCCACCAGTAAACAGGGGGAGGGTGGCTACACCTTC. Translating it yields CATSKQGEGGYTF.

This chain connects TRBV19 to TRBJ1-5; D ambiguous. Deletions cut 11 bases from V and 2 bases from J, with 16 bases between. Germline CDR1 LNHDA, CDR2 SQIVND (reference sequence). The CDR3 is made up of 14 amino acids. CDR3 sequence: CAARRREGNQPQHF. As DNA, the CDR3 is TGTGCCGCCAGGAGGAGGGAGGGCAATCAGCCCCAGCATTTT.

V usage is TRBV7-2 and J usage is TRBJ2-1; 10 nucleotides align to TRBD2. The CDR3 contains 14 residues. Germline values: CDR1 SGHTA, CDR2 FQGNSA. After removal of 2 bases from V and 6 bases from J, the junction contained 1 base not matched to a gene. The CDR3 nucleotides read TGTGCCAGCAGCTTATCTAGCGGGAGCAATGAGCAGTTCTTC. Translating gives CASSLSSGSNEQFF.

The chain is built from TRBV10-3 and TRBJ2-7; 9 bases map to TRBD2. Germline-derived CDR1 and CDR2 are ENHRY and SYGVKD. Losses at the gene ends were 1 base for V and 0 bases for J; bases not matched to a gene: 1. The CDR3 is 15 residues long. Written as DNA, the CDR3 is TGTGCCATCAGTGAGTATAGCGGGAGCTCCTACGAGCAGTACTTC. It encodes CAISEYSGSSYEQYF.

This clone was found once. The gene calls are TRBV28 and TRBJ2-7; D gene uncertain. V dropped 6 bases and J dropped 0 bases, with 15 bases sitting between them. The germline CDR1 and CDR2 sequences are MDHEN and SYDVKM. The CDR3 contains 15 residues. The chain's CDR3 is CASSPPGTHSYEQYF. The CDR3 DNA follows: TGTGCCAGCAGCCCCCCAGGAACCCACTCCTACGAGCAGTACTTC.

J is TRBJ2-1 and V is TRBV4-2; 9 bases are a match to TRBD1. V lost 1 base to trimming and J lost 3 bases; unmatched junction nucleotides: 4. There are 16 residues in the CDR3. Germline CDR1 LGHNA, CDR2 YNFKEQ. CDR3 protein: CASSQARQGGYNEQFF. The CDR3 DNA is TGTGCCAGCAGCCAAGCGAGACAGGGGGGCTACAATGAGCAGTTCTTC.

This clone showed up just once. The J gene is TRBJ1-4, the V gene TRBV6-5; 7 positions agree with TRBD1. Germline lookup yields CDR1 MNHEY and CDR2 SVGAGI. The CDR3 runs to 12 residues. The V gene end was trimmed by 6 bases and the J gene end by 6 bases; junction bases not matched to a gene: 1. The CDR3 bases are TGTGCCAGCAGAGGACAGGATGAAAAACTGTTTTTT. It encodes CASRGQDEKLFF.

By sample fraction, this clone is medium-sized. The chain uses TRBV7-9 and TRBJ1-6; no clear D. The CDR3 is 12 residues long. The V and J ends lost 5 bases and 11 bases respectively, with 10 bases between them. Germline V gene lookup returns CDR1 SEHNR and CDR2 FQNEAQ (reference sequence). The CDR3 is CASSADKTPLHF. The CDR3 bases are TGTGCCAGCAGCGCTGACAAAACACCCCTCCACTTT.

V gene TRBV11-3 combines with J gene TRBJ2-5, with 8 bases fitting TRBD1. Trimming took 1 base from V and 5 from J; bases not matched to a gene: 3. This CDR3 contains 14 residues. Looked up from germline, CDR1 is SGHNT and CDR2 is YENEEA. The CDR3 sequence: CASSLGGQAETQYF. The CDR3 DNA sequence: TGTGCCAGCAGCTTAGGGGGACAGGCCGAGACCCAGTACTTC.

V gene TRBV6-1 combines with J gene TRBJ1-1; 7 nucleotides agree with TRBD1. Trimming removed 5 bases from V and 3 bases from J; junction bases left unmatched: 6. The germline CDR1 and CDR2 sequences are MNHNS and SASEGT. This CDR3 spans 14 amino acids. The chain's CDR3 is CASSPTGWHTEAFF. The DNA for the CDR3 is TGTGCCAGCAGTCCGACAGGGTGGCACACTGAAGCTTTCTTT.

The gene calls are TRBV6-5 and TRBJ2-7, with TRBD1 matching 8 bases. The ends lost 6 bases at V and 5 bases at J; junction bases unmatched: 9. CDR3 size: 14 residues. The V gene's germline CDR1 is MNHEY and CDR2 SVGAGI. This chain's CDR3 is CASRKQGVRDEQYF. The CDR3 region has the DNA TGTGCCAGCAGGAAACAGGGGGTTAGAGACGAGCAGTACTTC.

The chain recombines TRBV19 with TRBJ2-1; 8 bases are shared with TRBD2. The CDR3 runs to 15 residues. Trimming cost V 3 bases and J 6 bases; bases outside gene matches: 7. The germline CDR1 and CDR2 sequences are LNHDA and SQIVND (reference sequence). DNA for the CDR3: TGTGCCAGTAGTATTTTGAGCGGGAGTTTCAATGAGCAGTTCTTC. Translating gives CASSILSGSFNEQFF.

This sequence joins TRBV5-4 and TRBJ2-3; D is ambiguous. The germline CDR1 and CDR2 sequences are SGHNT and YYREEE (reference sequence). Trimming cost V 4 bases and J 0 bases, with 15 bases left between them. CDR3 length equals 16 residues. Written as DNA, the CDR3 is TGTGCCAGCAGCCCCGCCAGGAAGTCTAGCACAGATACGCAGTATTTT. Its translation is CASSPARKSSTDTQYF. Supplemented by reference TRBV5-4 and TRBJ2-3, the full variable domain reads ETGVTQSPTHLIKTRGQQVTLRCSSQSGHNTVSWYQQALGQGPQFIFQYYREEENGRGNFPPRFSGLQFPNYSSELNVNALELDDSALYLCASSPARKSSTDTQYFGPGTRLTVL.

This sequence joins TRBV5-1 and TRBJ1-3; a weak D match, TRBD1 (6 bases). Germline V gene sequence: CDR1 SGHRS, CDR2 YFSETQ. There are 15 residues in the CDR3. Between the trimmed V and J ends, which lost 4 bases and 4 bases, there was a span of 15 bases. In DNA, the CDR3 is TGCGCCAGCAGCCCACAGGGCATGGAGGGAAACACCATATATTTT. Its translation is CASSPQGMEGNTIYF.

The rearrangement links TRBV6-5 to TRBJ2-1, with 12 bases that match TRBD2. From germline, CDR1 is MNHEY and CDR2 SVGAGI. This CDR3 has 13 amino acids. The V segment lost 9 bases and the J segment 15 bases; nucleotides outside the gene matches: 12. In DNA, the CDR3 is TGTGCCAGTCAGACGACTAGCGGGAGTCTCACGTTCTTC. It yields the protein CASQTTSGSLTFF.